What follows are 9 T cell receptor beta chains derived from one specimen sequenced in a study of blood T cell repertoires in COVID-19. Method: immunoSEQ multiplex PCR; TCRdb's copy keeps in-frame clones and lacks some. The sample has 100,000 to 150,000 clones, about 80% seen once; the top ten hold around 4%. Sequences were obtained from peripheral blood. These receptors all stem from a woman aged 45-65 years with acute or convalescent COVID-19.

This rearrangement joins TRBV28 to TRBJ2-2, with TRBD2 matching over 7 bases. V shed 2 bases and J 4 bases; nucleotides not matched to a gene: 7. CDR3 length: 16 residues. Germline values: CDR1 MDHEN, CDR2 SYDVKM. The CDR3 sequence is CASSLTIAGFTGELFF. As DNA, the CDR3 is TGTGCCAGCAGTTTAACAATAGCGGGCTTCACCGGGGAGCTGTTTTTT.

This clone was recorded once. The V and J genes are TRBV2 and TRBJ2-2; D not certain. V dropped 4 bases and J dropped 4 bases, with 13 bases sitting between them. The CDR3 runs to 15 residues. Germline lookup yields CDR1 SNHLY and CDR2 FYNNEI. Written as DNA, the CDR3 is TGTGCCAGCAGTGGATCGGCCTCGGGCACCGGGGAGCTGTTTTTT. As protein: CASSGSASGTGELFF.

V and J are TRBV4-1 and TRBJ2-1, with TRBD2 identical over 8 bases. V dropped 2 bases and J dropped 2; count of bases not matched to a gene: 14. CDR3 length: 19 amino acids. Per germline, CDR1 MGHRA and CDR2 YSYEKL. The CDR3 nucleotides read TGCGCCAGCAGCCAACGGGGACCGGCGGGGGGCTTCCCCTACAATGAGCAGTTCTTC. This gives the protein CASSQRGPAGGFPYNEQFF.

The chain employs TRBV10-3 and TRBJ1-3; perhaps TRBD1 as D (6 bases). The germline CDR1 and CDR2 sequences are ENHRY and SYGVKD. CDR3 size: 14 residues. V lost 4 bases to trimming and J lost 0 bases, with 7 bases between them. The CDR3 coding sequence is TGTGCCATCAGTGTAGGGGGCTCTGGAAACACCATATATTTT. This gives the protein CAISVGGSGNTIYF.

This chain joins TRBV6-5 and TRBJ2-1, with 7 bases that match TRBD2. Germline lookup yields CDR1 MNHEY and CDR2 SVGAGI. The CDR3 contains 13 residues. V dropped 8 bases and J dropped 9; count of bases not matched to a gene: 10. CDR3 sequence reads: CASAGVTFSEQFF. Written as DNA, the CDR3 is TGTGCCAGCGCGGGAGTGACTTTTAGTGAGCAGTTCTTC.

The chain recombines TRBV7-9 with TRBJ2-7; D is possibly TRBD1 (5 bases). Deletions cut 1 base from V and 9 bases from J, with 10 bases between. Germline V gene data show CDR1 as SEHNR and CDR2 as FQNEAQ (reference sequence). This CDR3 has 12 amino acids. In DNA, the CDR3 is TGTGCCAGCAGCTTAGAAGACAGAAGGCAGTACTTC. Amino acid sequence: CASSLEDRRQYF.

The CDR3 loop is CASSPLAGSPLHF. The CDR3 nucleotides read TGTGCCAGCAGCCCCTTGGCGGGCTCACCCCTCCACTTT. The chain employs TRBV14 and TRBJ1-6; D not certain. The length of the CDR3 is 13 residues. V lost 4 bases and J 10 bases, leaving 11 bases between the germline ends. CDR1 is SGHDN and CDR2 is FVKESK in the germline V gene.

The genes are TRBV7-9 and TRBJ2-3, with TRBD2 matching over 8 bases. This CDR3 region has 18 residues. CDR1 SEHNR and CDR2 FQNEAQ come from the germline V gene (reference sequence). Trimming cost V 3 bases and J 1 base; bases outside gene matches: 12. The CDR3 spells CASSFPPKLAAGTDTQYF. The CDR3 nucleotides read TGTGCCAGCAGCTTCCCGCCTAAACTAGCGGCTGGCACAGATACGCAGTATTTT.

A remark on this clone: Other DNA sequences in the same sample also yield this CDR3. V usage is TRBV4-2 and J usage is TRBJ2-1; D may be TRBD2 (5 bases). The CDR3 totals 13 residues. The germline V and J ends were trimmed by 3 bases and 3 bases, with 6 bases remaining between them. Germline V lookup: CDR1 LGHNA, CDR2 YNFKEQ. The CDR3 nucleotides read TGTGCCAGCAGCCATGGGAGCTACAATGAGCAGTTCTTC. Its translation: CASSHGSYNEQFF.